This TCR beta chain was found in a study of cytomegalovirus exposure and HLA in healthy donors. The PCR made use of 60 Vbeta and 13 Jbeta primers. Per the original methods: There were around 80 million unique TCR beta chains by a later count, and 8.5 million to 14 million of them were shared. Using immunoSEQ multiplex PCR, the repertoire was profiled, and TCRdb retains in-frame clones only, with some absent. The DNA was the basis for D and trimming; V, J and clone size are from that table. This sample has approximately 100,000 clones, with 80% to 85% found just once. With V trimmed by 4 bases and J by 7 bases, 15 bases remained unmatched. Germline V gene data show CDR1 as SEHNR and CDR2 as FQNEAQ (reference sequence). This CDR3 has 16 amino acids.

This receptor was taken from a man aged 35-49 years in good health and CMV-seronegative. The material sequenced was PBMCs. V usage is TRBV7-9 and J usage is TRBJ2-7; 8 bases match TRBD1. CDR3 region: CASSWGSKDRVREQYF. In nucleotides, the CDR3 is TGTGCCAGCAGCTGGGGGTCAAAGGACAGGGTGAGAGAGCAGTACTTC.